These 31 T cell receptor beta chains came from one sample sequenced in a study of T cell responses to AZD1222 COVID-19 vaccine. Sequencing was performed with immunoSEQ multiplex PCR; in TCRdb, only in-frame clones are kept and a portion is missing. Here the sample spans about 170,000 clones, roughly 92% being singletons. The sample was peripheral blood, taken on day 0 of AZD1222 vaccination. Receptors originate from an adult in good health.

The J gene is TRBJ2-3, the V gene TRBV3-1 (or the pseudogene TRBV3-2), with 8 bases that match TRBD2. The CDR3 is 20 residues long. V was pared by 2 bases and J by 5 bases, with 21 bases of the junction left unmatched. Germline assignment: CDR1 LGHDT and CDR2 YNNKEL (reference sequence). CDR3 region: CASSQFLGGRRAGAKDTQYF. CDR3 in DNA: TGTGCCAGCAGCCAATTTTTAGGGGGGCGGCGAGCGGGAGCAAAAGATACGCAGTATTTT.

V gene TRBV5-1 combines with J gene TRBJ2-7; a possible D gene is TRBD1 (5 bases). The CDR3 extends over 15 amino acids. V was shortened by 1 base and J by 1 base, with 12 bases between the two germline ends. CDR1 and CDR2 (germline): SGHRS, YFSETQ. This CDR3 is CASSLTGLFSYEQYF. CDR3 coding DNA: TGCGCCAGCAGCTTGACAGGCCTATTTTCCTACGAGCAGTACTTC.

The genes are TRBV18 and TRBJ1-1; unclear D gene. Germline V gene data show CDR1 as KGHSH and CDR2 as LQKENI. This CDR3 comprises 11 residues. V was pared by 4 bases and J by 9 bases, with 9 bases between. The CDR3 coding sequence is TGTGCCAGCTCACGGGGTCGGCAAGCTTTCTTT. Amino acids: CASSRGRQAFF.

The CDR3 region is CASNDRSYGSTEAFF. The CDR3, as DNA: TGTGCCAGTAATGATAGATCCTACGGGAGCACTGAAGCTTTCTTT. The chain has TRBV19 and TRBJ1-1; D remains ambiguous. The V end was cut by 7 bases, the J end by 4 bases, with 19 bases between. Germline V gives CDR1 LNHDA, CDR2 SQIVND (reference sequence). The CDR3 is 15 amino acids.

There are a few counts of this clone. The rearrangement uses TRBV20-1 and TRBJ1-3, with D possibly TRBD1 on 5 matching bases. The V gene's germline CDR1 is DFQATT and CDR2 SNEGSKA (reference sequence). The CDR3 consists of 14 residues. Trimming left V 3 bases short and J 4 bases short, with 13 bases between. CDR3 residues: CSASVGGWGNTIYF. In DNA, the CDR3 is TGCAGTGCTAGTGTGGGGGGATGGGGAAACACCATATATTTT.

The CDR3 region has the DNA TGTGCCAGCAGCCTTCTACCATCACAGGGGCCTAATGAAAAACTGTTTTTT. Amino acid sequence: CASSLLPSQGPNEKLFF. The rearrangement joins TRBV4-2 to TRBJ1-4, with 7 bases fitting TRBD1. Germline values: CDR1 LGHNA, CDR2 YNFKEQ. There are 17 residues in the CDR3. The V segment lost 4 bases and the J segment 3 bases; nucleotides outside the gene matches: 11.

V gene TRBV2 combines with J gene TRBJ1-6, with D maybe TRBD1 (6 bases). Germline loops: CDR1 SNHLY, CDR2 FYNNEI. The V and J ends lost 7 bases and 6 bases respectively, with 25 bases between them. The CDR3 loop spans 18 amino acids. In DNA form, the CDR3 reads TGTGCCAGCACCCCCCGACAGGCCCTAATCCTGGTTAATTCACCCCTCCACTTT. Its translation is CASTPRQALILVNSPLHF.

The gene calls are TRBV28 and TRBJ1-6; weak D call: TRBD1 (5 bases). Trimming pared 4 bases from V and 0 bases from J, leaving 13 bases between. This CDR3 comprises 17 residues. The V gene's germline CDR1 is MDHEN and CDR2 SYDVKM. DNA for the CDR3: TGTGCCAGCAGTTCATGGGGGGGAAGCTCCTATAATTCACCCCTCCACTTT. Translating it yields CASSSWGGSSYNSPLHF.

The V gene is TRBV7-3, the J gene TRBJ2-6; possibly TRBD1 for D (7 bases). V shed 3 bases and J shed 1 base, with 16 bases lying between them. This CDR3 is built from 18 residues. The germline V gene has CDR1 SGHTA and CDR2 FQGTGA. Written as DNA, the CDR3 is TGTGCCAGCAGCTTTCAGGGGGGACTTACTTCTGGGGCCAACGTCCTGACTTTC. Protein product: CASSFQGGLTSGANVLTF.

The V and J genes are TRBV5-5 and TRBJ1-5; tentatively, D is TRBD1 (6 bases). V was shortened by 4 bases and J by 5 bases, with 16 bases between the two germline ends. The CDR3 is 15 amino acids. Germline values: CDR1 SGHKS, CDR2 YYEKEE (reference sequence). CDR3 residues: CASSPSGTQYQPQHF. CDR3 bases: TGTGCCAGCAGCCCCTCCGGGACACAGTATCAGCCCCAGCATTTT. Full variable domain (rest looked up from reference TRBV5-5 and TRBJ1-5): DAGVTQSPTHLIKTRGQQVTLRCSPISGHKSVSWYQQVLGQGPQFIFQYYEKEERGRGNFPDRFSARQFPNYSSELNVNALLLGDSALYLCASSPSGTQYQPQHFGDGTRLSIL.

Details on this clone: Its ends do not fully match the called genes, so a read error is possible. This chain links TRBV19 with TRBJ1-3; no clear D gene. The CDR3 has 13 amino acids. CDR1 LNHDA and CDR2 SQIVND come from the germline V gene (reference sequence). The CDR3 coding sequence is TGTGCCAGTAGCGCCTACTCTCGAAACACCATATATTTT. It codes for CASSAYSRNTIYF.

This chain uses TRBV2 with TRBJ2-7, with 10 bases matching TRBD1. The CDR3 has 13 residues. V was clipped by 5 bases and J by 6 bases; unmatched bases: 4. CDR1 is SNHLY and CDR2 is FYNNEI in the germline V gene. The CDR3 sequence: CASSRDRGSEQYF. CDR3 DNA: TGTGCCAGCAGTCGGGACAGGGGATCCGAGCAGTACTTC.

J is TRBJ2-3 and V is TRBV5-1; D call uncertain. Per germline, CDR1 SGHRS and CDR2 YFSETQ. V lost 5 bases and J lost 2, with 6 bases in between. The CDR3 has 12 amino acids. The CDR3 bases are TGCGCCAGCAGGAGTAACACAGATACGCAGTATTTT. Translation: CASRSNTDTQYF.

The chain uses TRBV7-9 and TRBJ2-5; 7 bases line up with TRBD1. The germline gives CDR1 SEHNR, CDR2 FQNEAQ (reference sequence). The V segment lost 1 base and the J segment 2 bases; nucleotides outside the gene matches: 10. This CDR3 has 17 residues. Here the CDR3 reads CASSLGQGEKWQETQYF. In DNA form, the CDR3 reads TGTGCCAGCAGCTTAGGGCAGGGGGAAAAATGGCAAGAGACCCAGTACTTC.

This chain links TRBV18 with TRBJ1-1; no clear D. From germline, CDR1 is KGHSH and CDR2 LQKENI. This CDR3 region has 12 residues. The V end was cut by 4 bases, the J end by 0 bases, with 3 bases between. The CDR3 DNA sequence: TGTGCCAGCTCACAACTGAACACTGAAGCTTTCTTT. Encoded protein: CASSQLNTEAFF.

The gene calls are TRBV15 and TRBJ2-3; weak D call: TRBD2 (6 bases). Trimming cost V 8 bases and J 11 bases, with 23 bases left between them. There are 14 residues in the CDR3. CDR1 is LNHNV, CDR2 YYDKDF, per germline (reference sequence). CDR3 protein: CATWEAGRTVGQYF. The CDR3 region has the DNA TGTGCCACCTGGGAGGCAGGGAGAACAGTCGGGCAGTATTTT.

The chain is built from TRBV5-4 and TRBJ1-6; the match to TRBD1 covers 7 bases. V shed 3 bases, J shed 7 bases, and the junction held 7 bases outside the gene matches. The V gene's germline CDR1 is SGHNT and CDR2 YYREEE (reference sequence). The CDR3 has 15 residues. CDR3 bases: TGTGCCAGCAGCTCACAGGGGCCGCGGAATTCACCCCTCCACTTT. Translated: CASSSQGPRNSPLHF.

This CDR3 is CASSPKSGQEQYF. CDR3 nucleotides: TGTGCCAGCAGCCCTAAAAGCGGGCAAGAGCAGTACTTC. V is TRBV7-3 and J is TRBJ2-7; tentative D call: TRBD2 (6 bases). V lost 5 bases to trimming and J lost 7 bases, with 15 bases between them. Germline-derived CDR1 and CDR2 are SGHTA and FQGTGA. This CDR3 has 13 amino acids.

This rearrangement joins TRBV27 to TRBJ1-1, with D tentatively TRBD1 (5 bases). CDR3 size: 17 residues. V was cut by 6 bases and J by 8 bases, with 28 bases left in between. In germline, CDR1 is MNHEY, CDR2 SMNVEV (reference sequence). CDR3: CASSPPLGREFKLEAFF. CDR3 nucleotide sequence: TGTGCCAGCAGCCCCCCTTTGGGCAGGGAATTTAAATTGGAAGCTTTCTTT.

In DNA, the CDR3 is TGTGCCAGCTCACCCATGACAGGGGTCAACACTGAAGCTTTCTTT. Protein: CASSPMTGVNTEAFF. This rearrangement joins TRBV18 to TRBJ1-1; TRBD1 matches 8 bases. Germline CDR1 and CDR2: KGHSH and LQKENI. The CDR3 is 15 amino acids. Unmatched junction bases numbered 5, after V lost 3 bases and J lost 2 bases.

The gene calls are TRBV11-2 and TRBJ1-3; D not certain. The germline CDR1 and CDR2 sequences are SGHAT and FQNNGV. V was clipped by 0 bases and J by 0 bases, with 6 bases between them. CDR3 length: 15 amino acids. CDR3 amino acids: CASSLERSSGNTIYF. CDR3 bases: TGTGCCAGCAGCTTAGAGAGGAGCTCTGGAAACACCATATATTTT.

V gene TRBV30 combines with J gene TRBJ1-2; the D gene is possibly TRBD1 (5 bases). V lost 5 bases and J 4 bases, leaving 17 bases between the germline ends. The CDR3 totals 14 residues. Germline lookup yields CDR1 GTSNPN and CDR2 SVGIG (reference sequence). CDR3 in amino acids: CAWAGTAVGYGYTF. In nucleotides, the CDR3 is TGTGCCTGGGCAGGGACGGCCGTCGGCTATGGCTACACCTTC.

This CDR3 is CASSLGATGMSSGNTIYF. The CDR3 DNA reads TGCGCCAGCAGCTTGGGGGCCACAGGGATGAGCTCTGGAAACACCATATATTTT. The chain is built from TRBV5-1 and TRBJ1-3, with D perhaps TRBD1 (6 bases). The CDR3 runs 18 residues. V dropped 0 bases and J dropped 0 bases, with 16 bases sitting between them. CDR1 is SGHRS, CDR2 YFSETQ, per germline.

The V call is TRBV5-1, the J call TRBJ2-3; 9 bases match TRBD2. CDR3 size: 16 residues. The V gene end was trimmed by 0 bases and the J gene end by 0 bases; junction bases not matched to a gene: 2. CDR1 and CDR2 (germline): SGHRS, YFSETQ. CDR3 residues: CASSLVGTSSTDTQYF. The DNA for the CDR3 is TGCGCCAGCAGCTTGGTCGGGACTAGCAGCACAGATACGCAGTATTTT.

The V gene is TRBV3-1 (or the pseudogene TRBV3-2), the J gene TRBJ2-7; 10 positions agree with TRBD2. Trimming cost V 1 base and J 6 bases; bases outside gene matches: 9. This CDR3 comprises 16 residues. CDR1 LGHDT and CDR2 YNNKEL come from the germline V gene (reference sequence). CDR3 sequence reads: CASSQVPAGGPGEQYF. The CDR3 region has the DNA TGTGCCAGCAGCCAAGTCCCAGCGGGAGGGCCAGGCGAGCAGTACTTC.

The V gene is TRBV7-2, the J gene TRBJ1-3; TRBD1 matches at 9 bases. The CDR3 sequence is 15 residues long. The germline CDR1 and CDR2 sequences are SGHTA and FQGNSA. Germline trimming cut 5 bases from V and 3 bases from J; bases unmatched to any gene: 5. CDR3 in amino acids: CASSVQGAHGNTIYF. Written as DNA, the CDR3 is TGTGCCAGCAGCGTACAGGGGGCGCATGGAAACACCATATATTTT.

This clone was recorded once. CDR3 residues: CASGMGNSPLHF. The CDR3 DNA follows: TGTGCTAGTGGAATGGGGAATTCACCCCTCCACTTT. The chain employs TRBV12-5 and TRBJ1-6; no clear D. CDR1 is LGHNT, CDR2 FRNRAP, per germline. The germline V and J ends were trimmed by 6 bases and 7 bases, with 7 bases remaining between them. The CDR3 is 12 amino acids.

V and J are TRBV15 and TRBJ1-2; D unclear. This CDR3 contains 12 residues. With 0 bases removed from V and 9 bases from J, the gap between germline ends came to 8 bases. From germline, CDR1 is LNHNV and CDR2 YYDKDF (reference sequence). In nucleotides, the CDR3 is TGTGCCACCAGCAGAGACAGGAGGAGCTACACCTTC. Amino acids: CATSRDRRSYTF.

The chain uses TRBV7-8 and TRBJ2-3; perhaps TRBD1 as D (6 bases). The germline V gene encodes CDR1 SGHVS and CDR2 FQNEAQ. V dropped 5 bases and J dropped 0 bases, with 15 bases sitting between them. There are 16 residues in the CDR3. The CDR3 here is CASSISGVSSTDTQYF. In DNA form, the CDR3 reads TGTGCCAGCAGCATTTCAGGGGTATCTAGCACAGATACGCAGTATTTT. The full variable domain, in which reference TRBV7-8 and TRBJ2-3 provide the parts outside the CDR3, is GAGVSQSPRYKVAKRGQDVALRCDPISGHVSLFWYQQALGQGPEFLTYFQNEAQLDKSGLPSDRFFAERPEGSVSTLKIQRTQQEDSAVYLCASSISGVSSTDTQYFGPGTRLTVL.

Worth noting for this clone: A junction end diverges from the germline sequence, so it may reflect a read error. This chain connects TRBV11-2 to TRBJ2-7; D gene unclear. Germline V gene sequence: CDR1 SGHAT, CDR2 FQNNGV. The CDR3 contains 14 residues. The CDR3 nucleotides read TGTGCCAGCAGCCTAGATAAGGTTTCCTACGAGCAGTACTTC. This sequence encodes CASSLDKVSYEQYF.

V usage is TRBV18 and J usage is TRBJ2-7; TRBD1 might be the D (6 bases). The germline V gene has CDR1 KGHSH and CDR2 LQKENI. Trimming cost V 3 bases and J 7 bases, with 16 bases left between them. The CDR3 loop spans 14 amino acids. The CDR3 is CASSPDSWDREQYF. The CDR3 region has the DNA TGTGCCAGCTCACCGGACAGCTGGGATAGGGAGCAGTACTTC.